These T cell receptor beta chains were read from a single sample in a study of a mutant IDH1 vaccine in newly diagnosed glioma. This table comes from immunoSEQ multiplex PCR, and its TCRdb copy is limited to in-frame clones, with some not included. Here the sample spans approximately 60,000 clones, around 74% being singletons. These receptors' antigens are unknown. The specimen comprised PBMCs, sampled from a glioma patient whose treatment included an IDH1 peptide vaccine. These receptors all come from a man over 45 with glioma. Both conserved end residues are part of each CDR3. D genes are given only for firm matches. Clone size is given for some rows only: seen once, a few or many times, or a class if the clone is expanded.

size	D	V	J	CDR3	DNA
NA	NA	TRBV5-1	TRBJ1-2	CASSLAGIDYGYTF	TGCGCCAGCAGCTTGGCCGGGATAGACTATGGCTACACCTTC
NA	NA	TRBV5-1	TRBJ1-1	CASSLERNTEAFF	TGCGCCAGCAGCTTGGAGAGAAACACTGAAGCTTTCTTT
few	TRBD1	TRBV28	TRBJ2-7	CASTSGTGRYEQYF	TGTGCCAGCACCTCCGGGACAGGGAGATACGAGCAGTACTTC
NA	NA	TRBV6-1	TRBJ1-2	CASSRQDSNYGYTF	TGTGCCAGCAGTAGACAGGATTCTAACTATGGCTACACCTTC
NA	NA	TRBV9	TRBJ1-1	CASSVGTANTEAFF	TGTGCCAGCAGCGTAGGGACAGCGAACACTGAAGCTTTCTTT
NA	NA	TRBV18	TRBJ1-1	CASSPSWGNMNTEAFF	TGTGCCAGCTCACCATCATGGGGTAACATGAACACTGAAGCTTTCTTT
NA	TRBD1	TRBV5-1	TRBJ1-1	CASSGEGAGTEAFF	TGCGCCAGCAGCGGCGAGGGGGCTGGCACTGAAGCTTTCTTT
NA	NA	TRBV25-1	TRBJ1-1	CASSHRKITNTEAFF	TGTGCCAGCAGTCATCGGAAAATAACGAACACTGAAGCTTTCTTT
medium-sized	NA	TRBV19	TRBJ2-7	CASSQGFHEQYF	TGTGCCAGTTCACAGGGTTTCCACGAGCAGTACTTC
NA	NA	TRBV10-3	TRBJ2-7	CAISDSLYEQYF	TGTGCCATCAGTGACTCCCTCTACGAGCAGTACTTC
NA	TRBD2	TRBV4-2	TRBJ2-1	CASSQPLAGGNNEQFF	TGTGCCAGCAGCCAACCCCTAGCGGGGGGGAACAATGAGCAGTTCTTC
NA	TRBD2	TRBV9	TRBJ2-1	CASSVVASGYNEQFF	TGTGCCAGCAGCGTAGTGGCTAGCGGTTACAATGAGCAGTTCTTC
NA	NA	TRBV27	TRBJ1-2	CASSPGFNYGYTF	TGTGCCAGCAGTCCGGGATTTAACTATGGCTACACCTTC